One and the same sample provided the 24 T cell receptor beta chains below, sequenced in a study of T-cell reconstitution after alpha-beta-depleted transplantation in children. For TCRbeta, the library was prepared with unique molecular identifiers. TCRdb called the PCR reads again in MiXCR, with one record for every CDR3 protein. The sample comprises about 1,000,000 distinct CDR3 sequences, roughly 31% of which are singletons, and around 30% rests with the top ten. The specimen comprised PBMCs, mostly from graft donor cells, sampled 360 days after TCRalphabeta/CD19-depleted stem cell transplant. These receptors came from a boy in the first two years of life who had a stem cell transplant for SCID, so the T cells may come from the graft donor.

The V gene is TRBV24-1, the J gene TRBJ2-1; TRBD1 aligns across 8 bases. There are 15 residues in the CDR3. CDR1 and CDR2 from the germline V gene are KGHDR and SFDVKD. V trimming: 0 bases; J trimming: 10 bases; junction bases outside the gene matches: 7. The CDR3, as DNA: TGTGCCACCAGTGATTTGCAGCAGGGGGCAAGGGAGCAGTTCTTC. Translation gives CATSDLQQGAREQFF.

This clonotype appeared a single time. V gene TRBV7-2 combines with J gene TRBJ2-6; no definite D call. The CDR3 length is 15 residues. In germline, CDR1 is SGHTA, CDR2 FQGNSA. The germline V and J ends were trimmed by 4 bases and 0 bases, with 7 bases remaining between them. As DNA, the CDR3 is TGTGCCAGCAGCTCCCAGATCTCTGGGGCCAACGTCCTGACTTTC. Protein: CASSSQISGANVLTF.

The sample holds a few counts of this clonotype. This sequence joins TRBV6-5 and TRBJ2-1; the D call may be TRBD1 or TRBD2 (5 bases each). Germline values: CDR1 MNHEY, CDR2 SVGAGI. V was shortened by 0 bases and J by 5 bases, with 8 bases between the two germline ends. The CDR3 is made up of 14 amino acids. The CDR3 reads CASSYSGTHNEQFF. The CDR3 nucleotides are TGTGCCAGCAGTTACTCGGGGACCCACAATGAGCAGTTCTTC.

This clonotype was seen a few times. The CDR3 sequence: CASKGTSGGLYNEQFF. For the CDR3, the DNA is TGTGCCAGCAAGGGCACTAGCGGGGGCCTCTACAATGAGCAGTTCTTC. The chain couples TRBV2 to TRBJ2-1, with 11 positions matching TRBD2. Trimming removed 7 bases from V and 3 bases from J; junction bases left unmatched: 8. CDR1 SNHLY and CDR2 FYNNEI come from the germline V gene. The CDR3 loop spans 16 amino acids.

This clonotype has more than one count but fewer than ten. The chain uses TRBV12-5 and TRBJ2-5; no definite D call. This CDR3 has 13 residues. Between the trimmed V and J ends, which lost 3 bases and 2 bases, there was a span of 7 bases. The germline gives CDR1 LGHNT, CDR2 FRNRAP. CDR3 sequence (DNA): TGTGCTAGTGGTTTTGGACGGCAAGAGACCCAGTACTTC. The encoded protein is CASGFGRQETQYF.

The chain links TRBV12-3 or TRBV12-4 to TRBJ2-7, with TRBD2 identical over 8 bases. The V and J ends lost 3 bases and 1 base, in that order; junction bases with no gene match: 8. The length of the CDR3 is 16 residues. The CDR3 sequence: CASSFKRGGSSYEQYF. In nucleotides, the CDR3 is TGTGCCAGCAGTTTTAAACGGGGGGGCTCATCCTACGAGCAGTACTTC.

This clonotype was counted a few times. The CDR3 sequence: CSADPGIGETQYF. CDR3 nucleotide sequence: TGCAGTGCTGACCCGGGAATTGGGGAGACCCAGTACTTC. This chain connects TRBV20-1 to TRBJ2-5; a possible D gene is TRBD2 (5 bases). Germline V gene lookup returns CDR1 DFQATT and CDR2 SNEGSKA (reference sequence). V was cut by 5 bases and J by 5 bases, with 15 bases left in between. CDR3 size: 13 residues.

V and J are TRBV24-1 and TRBJ2-7; 8 nucleotides agree with TRBD1. The CDR3 spans 15 residues. Germline values: CDR1 KGHDR, CDR2 SFDVKD. J was trimmed by 6 bases and V by 5 bases; bases with no gene match: 11. CDR3 DNA sequence: TGTGCCACCAGTGCTAAGGGCAGGGGGCGCAGCGAGCAGTACTTC. Encoded protein: CATSAKGRGRSEQYF.

This chain joins TRBV2 and TRBJ2-7, with D perhaps matching TRBD2 (6 bases). Germline loops: CDR1 SNHLY, CDR2 FYNNEI. The CDR3 loop spans 17 amino acids. V lost 5 bases and J 2 bases, leaving 22 bases between the germline ends. In DNA, the CDR3 is TGTGCCAGCAGTAAGAAGAGAAGGGACTTTTCAACCTACGAGCAGTACTTC. This codes for CASSKKRRDFSTYEQYF.

Only a few counts were recorded for this clonotype. The chain employs TRBV19 and TRBJ2-2; 7 nucleotides match TRBD2. V lost 5 bases and J lost 5; bases outside the gene matches: 11. The germline V gene has CDR1 LNHDA and CDR2 SQIVND (reference sequence). The CDR3 contains 16 residues. In DNA, the CDR3 is TGTGCCAGTAGTGGTGGTGGGGGGGGATGGACCGGGGAGCTGTTTTTT. It yields the protein CASSGGGGGWTGELFF.

The genes are TRBV7-2 and TRBJ1-2, with TRBD1 matching over 9 bases. The J segment lost 4 bases and the V segment lost 5 bases, leaving 8 bases of the junction unmatched. The germline V gene has CDR1 SGHTA and CDR2 FQGNSA. The CDR3 covers 15 residues. The CDR3 nucleotides read TGTGCCAGCAGCGCCCGGGACAGGGACTCCTATGGCTACACCTTC. It encodes CASSARDRDSYGYTF. The whole variable domain, remainder taken from reference TRBV7-2 and TRBJ1-2, is GAGVSQSPSNKVTEKGKDVELRCDPISGHTALYWYRQSLGQGLEFLIYFQGNSAPDKSGLPSDRFSAERTGGSVSTLTIQRTQQEDSAVYLCASSARDRDSYGYTFGSGTRLTVV.

The chain links TRBV12-3 or TRBV12-4 to TRBJ2-7, with 9 bases lining up with TRBD1. This CDR3 has 14 residues. V shed 4 bases, J shed 4 bases, and the junction held 5 bases outside the gene matches. CDR3 nucleotides: TGTGCCAGCAGTTCTGACAGGGGGGCGTACGAGCAGTACTTC. As protein: CASSSDRGAYEQYF.

This rearrangement joins TRBV15 to TRBJ1-2; TRBD1 agrees at 7 bases. This CDR3 region has 15 residues. Germline CDR1 is LNHNV and CDR2 is YYDKDF (reference sequence). Trimming cost V 0 bases and J 4 bases; bases outside gene matches: 5. The CDR3 DNA sequence: TGTGCCACCAGCAGAGATCAGGGGGTTCGCTATGGCTACACCTTC. This encodes CATSRDQGVRYGYTF.

V gene TRBV20-1 combines with J gene TRBJ2-3; D not certain. The germline V gene has CDR1 DFQATT and CDR2 SNEGSKA (reference sequence). V lost 0 bases and J lost 4, with 8 bases in between. This CDR3 is built from 13 residues. The CDR3 is CSARDGTADTQYF. In DNA form, the CDR3 reads TGCAGTGCTAGAGATGGTACAGCAGATACGCAGTATTTT.

This rearrangement joins TRBV10-3 to TRBJ2-7, with a tentative D call TRBD2 (5 bases). V lost 8 bases, J lost 5 bases, and 16 bases lay in between. CDR1 and CDR2 from the germline V gene are ENHRY and SYGVKD. This CDR3 contains 13 residues. This CDR3 reads CAIRLRLSDEQYF. CDR3 nucleotides: TGTGCCATCCGTCTCCGACTATCGGACGAGCAGTACTTC.

V and J are TRBV2 and TRBJ1-2; 7 bases align to TRBD1. V lost 4 bases, J lost 8 bases, and 13 bases stayed unmatched. Germline loops: CDR1 SNHLY, CDR2 FYNNEI. The CDR3 totals 15 residues. CDR3 sequence: CASSGSEGAIGGYTF. The CDR3 DNA follows: TGTGCCAGCAGTGGATCGGAGGGGGCGATAGGAGGCTACACCTTC. The whole variable domain, filled in from reference TRBV2 and TRBJ1-2, reads EPEVTQTPSHQVTQMGQEVILRCVPISNHLYFYWYRQILGQKVEFLVSFYNNEISEKSEIFDDQFSVERPDGSNFTLKIRSTKLEDSAMYFCASSGSEGAIGGYTFGSGTRLTVV.

The chain carries TRBV10-3 and TRBJ2-5; D might be TRBD1 (5 bases). Trimming left V 6 bases short and J 4 bases short, with 18 bases between. Germline assignment: CDR1 ENHRY and CDR2 SYGVKD. The CDR3 sequence is 15 residues long. CDR3 sequence (DNA): TGTGCCATCAGCGGAACCTCAGGGCGTGGAGAGACCCAGTACTTC. It specifies CAISGTSGRGETQYF.

The V and J genes are TRBV20-1 and TRBJ2-3; a weak D match, TRBD2 (6 bases). This CDR3 has 14 residues. V lost 2 bases and J 1 base, leaving 10 bases between the germline ends. Looked up from germline, CDR1 is DFQATT and CDR2 is SNEGSKA (reference sequence). The CDR3 spells CSARIAVGTDTQYF. Written as DNA, the CDR3 is TGCAGTGCTAGAATAGCGGTGGGCACAGATACGCAGTATTTT.

The V and J genes are TRBV6-2 or TRBV6-3 and TRBJ1-2; the D is unclear. In germline, CDR1 is MNHEY, CDR2 SVGEGT. The CDR3 totals 14 residues. Deletions cut 8 bases from V and 5 bases from J, with 18 bases between. The CDR3 here is CASSNGSRMYGYTF. The CDR3 coding sequence is TGTGCCAGCTCCAACGGGTCCAGGATGTATGGCTACACCTTC.

This clonotype was observed a handful of times. The genes are TRBV4-2 and TRBJ2-3, with 12 nucleotides matching TRBD2. V shed 0 bases, J shed 0 bases, and the junction held 7 bases outside the gene matches. CDR1 is LGHNA, CDR2 YNFKEQ, per germline. This CDR3 spans 19 amino acids. The CDR3 sequence is CASSQDLLAGGTSTDTQYF. The CDR3 nucleotides are TGTGCCAGCAGCCAAGATCTTCTAGCGGGGGGGACGAGCACAGATACGCAGTATTTT.

This chain connects TRBV5-1 to TRBJ1-1; a possible D gene is TRBD1 (6 bases). CDR1 is SGHRS and CDR2 is YFSETQ in the germline V gene. Trimming took off 2 bases at V and 5 bases at J, with 16 bases between the two ends. The CDR3 length is 15 residues. CDR3 coding DNA: TGCGCCAGCAGCTTACTTCCGGGACAAACGACTGAAGCTTTCTTT. It yields the protein CASSLLPGQTTEAFF.

The genes are TRBV7-2 and TRBJ1-5; tentatively, D is TRBD1 (5 bases). Trimming left V 5 bases short and J 6 bases short, with 17 bases between. CDR1 and CDR2 from the germline V gene are SGHTA and FQGNSA. This CDR3 comprises 15 residues. DNA of the CDR3: TGTGCCAGCAGCGGCAACGGGCAGGGAGGTCAGCCCCAGCATTTT. Its protein product is CASSGNGQGGQPQHF.

Only a few counts were recorded for this clonotype. CDR3 protein: CASSGQGAFYSPLHF. The CDR3 DNA reads as TGTGCCAGCAGTGGTCAGGGGGCTTTTTATTCACCCCTCCACTTT. The gene calls are TRBV12-3 or TRBV12-4 and TRBJ1-6; the match to TRBD1 covers 8 bases. The CDR3 totals 15 residues. The V segment lost 5 bases and the J segment 8 bases; nucleotides outside the gene matches: 8.

The chain employs TRBV7-6 and TRBJ2-1; TRBD2 is a possible D gene (7 bases). CDR1 and CDR2 from the germline V gene are SGHVS and FNYEAQ. V was cut by 1 base and J by 4 bases, with 17 bases left in between. The CDR3 totals 17 residues. In DNA, the CDR3 is TGTGCCAGCAGCTTAGTAGGGAGGGGGGACCTTTACAATGAGCAGTTCTTC. It is translated as CASSLVGRGDLYNEQFF.